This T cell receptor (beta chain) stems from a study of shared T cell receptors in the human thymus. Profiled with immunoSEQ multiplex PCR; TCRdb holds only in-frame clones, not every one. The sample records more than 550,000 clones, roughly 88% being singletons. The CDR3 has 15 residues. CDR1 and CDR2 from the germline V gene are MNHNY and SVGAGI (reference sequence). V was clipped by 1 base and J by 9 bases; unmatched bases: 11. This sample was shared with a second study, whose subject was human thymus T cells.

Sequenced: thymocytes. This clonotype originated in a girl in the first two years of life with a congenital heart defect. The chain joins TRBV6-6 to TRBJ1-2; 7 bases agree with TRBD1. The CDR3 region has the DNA TGTGCCAGCAGTTACTGGGACAGCCGAATTCGTAGCTACACCTTC. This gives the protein CASSYWDSRIRSYTF.